This T cell receptor beta chain was captured by sequencing in a study of blood T cell repertoires in COVID-19. Study details: Italy, Spain and the United States were the sources of the convalescent and acute COVID-19 samples. PBMCs, B-cell-depleted T cells, or T cells were the source of the cDNA or gDNA that made up the material.

Trimming shortened V by 0 bases and J by 4 bases, and 12 bases separated the two germline ends. Germline lookup yields CDR1 LGHDT and CDR2 YNNKEL (reference sequence). CDR3 length equals 16 residues. Original handling: By means of reference gene primer amplification, nucleated cell counts were estimated. This table comes from immunoSEQ multiplex PCR, and its TCRdb copy is limited to in-frame clones, with some not included. The DNA was the basis for D and trimming; V, J and clone size are from that table. The data show 150,000 to 200,000 clones, with 90% seen just once and about 0.66% held by the top ten.

The chain couples TRBV3-1 (or the pseudogene TRBV3-2) to TRBJ2-2, with a weak D call TRBD1 (6 bases). Sequencing input: peripheral blood. This sequence was found in a man aged 45-65 years with acute or convalescent COVID-19. The CDR3 here is CASSQEGQGSTGELFF. CDR3 sequence (DNA): TGTGCCAGCAGCCAAGAGGGGCAGGGGAGCACCGGGGAGCTGTTTTTT.